Listed here are 21 T cell receptor beta chains from one sample, sequenced in a study of control samples from healthy donors and cancer patients. Repertoires were generated with immunoSEQ multiplex PCR, while TCRdb's copy carries only in-frame clones and drops some. In the table there are 140,000 to 150,000 clones, about 89% of which are singletons. The sequenced material came from blood. These receptors were collected from a young man in good health.

The chain recombines TRBV9 with TRBJ2-1; 14 bases are shared with TRBD2. The J segment lost 4 bases and the V segment lost 0 bases, leaving 6 bases of the junction unmatched. Germline CDR1 SGDLS, CDR2 YYNGEE. The CDR3 runs to 18 residues. CDR3 amino acids: CASSVGGTSGSGYNEQFF. CDR3 sequence (DNA): TGTGCCAGCAGCGTAGGCGGGACTAGCGGGAGCGGGTACAATGAGCAGTTCTTC.

The chain carries TRBV3-1 (or the pseudogene TRBV3-2) and TRBJ2-4, with a possible D match to TRBD1 (5 bases). From germline, CDR1 is LGHDT and CDR2 YNNKEL (reference sequence). CDR3 length equals 15 residues. With 2 bases removed from V and 0 bases from J, the gap between germline ends came to 8 bases. The CDR3 loop is CASSQSRVAKNIQYF. CDR3 nucleotides: TGTGCCAGCAGCCAATCCAGGGTAGCCAAAAACATTCAGTACTTC.

The gene calls are TRBV24-1 and TRBJ2-3; 9 nucleotides agree with TRBD1. Germline lookup yields CDR1 KGHDR and CDR2 SFDVKD. Unmatched junction bases numbered 6, after V lost 7 bases and J lost 2 bases. The CDR3 covers 15 residues. The CDR3: CATRETGGNTDTQYF. The CDR3 bases are TGTGCCACCAGAGAAACAGGGGGCAACACAGATACGCAGTATTTT.

V usage is TRBV7-2 and J usage is TRBJ1-5, with D possibly matching TRBD1 (5 bases). Germline values: CDR1 SGHTA, CDR2 FQGNSA. This CDR3 spans 14 amino acids. V lost 4 bases and J lost 3, with 10 bases in between. CDR3 sequence: CASSSGTNNQPQHF. CDR3 nucleotides: TGTGCCAGCAGCTCCGGGACTAACAATCAGCCCCAGCATTTT. The full variable domain, rest sourced from reference TRBV7-2 and TRBJ1-5, is GAGVSQSPSNKVTEKGKDVELRCDPISGHTALYWYRQSLGQGLEFLIYFQGNSAPDKSGLPSDRFSAERTGGSVSTLTIQRTQQEDSAVYLCASSSGTNNQPQHFGDGTRLSIL.

The chain couples TRBV5-4 to TRBJ2-4; no definite D call. This CDR3 region has 16 residues. The V gene lost 4 bases and the J gene lost 0 bases, with 14 bases spanning the gap. Looked up from germline, CDR1 is SGHNT and CDR2 is YYREEE (reference sequence). Here the CDR3 reads CASSLCPPEAKNIQYF. CDR3 coding DNA: TGTGCCAGCAGCCTCTGCCCGCCCGAAGCCAAAAACATTCAGTACTTC.

The chain couples TRBV5-1 to TRBJ2-5; 8 nucleotides line up with TRBD1. The CDR3 has 16 residues. Germline lookup yields CDR1 SGHRS and CDR2 YFSETQ. The ends lost 3 bases at V and 5 bases at J; junction bases unmatched: 12. The chain's CDR3 is CASSSAGQGGGETQYF. The CDR3 nucleotides are TGCGCCAGCAGCTCCGCCGGACAGGGAGGAGGGGAGACCCAGTACTTC.

This clone appeared once. V gene TRBV4-3 combines with J gene TRBJ1-2; D ambiguous. The CDR3 runs 13 residues. The V gene lost 1 base and the J gene lost 5 bases, with 8 bases spanning the gap. Germline loops: CDR1 LGHNA, CDR2 YSLEER. Here the CDR3 reads CASSQGRNYGYTF. CDR3 nucleotides: TGCGCCAGCAGCCAAGGACGTAATTATGGCTACACCTTC.

Note on this clone: The identical CDR3 is also encoded by other nucleotide sequences in the sample. The J gene is TRBJ1-1, the V gene TRBV9; 9 bases are shared with TRBD1. After removal of 3 bases from V and 2 bases from J, the junction contained 5 bases not matched to a gene. This CDR3 contains 15 residues. CDR1 is SGDLS and CDR2 is YYNGEE in the germline V gene. CDR3 bases: TGTGCCAGCAGCGCCCAGGGACAGGGAAACACTGAAGCTTTCTTT. It encodes CASSAQGQGNTEAFF.

This chain joins TRBV3-1 (or the pseudogene TRBV3-2) and TRBJ1-1, with a weak D call TRBD1 (5 bases). CDR1 LGHDT and CDR2 YNNKEL come from the germline V gene (reference sequence). Trimming cost V 2 bases and J 2 bases, with 24 bases left between them. The CDR3 runs 19 residues. The CDR3 loop reads CASSQRPRGRANPNTEAFF. DNA for the CDR3: TGTGCCAGCAGCCAACGGCCCCGAGGCAGGGCGAATCCCAACACTGAAGCTTTCTTT.

The chain's CDR3 is CASSQDGGSSYEQYF. DNA of the CDR3: TGCGCCAGCAGCCAAGATGGGGGGAGCTCCTACGAGCAGTACTTC. The V gene is TRBV4-3, the J gene TRBJ2-7; tentatively, D is TRBD2 (6 bases). The CDR3 extends over 15 amino acids. Trimming took off 0 bases at V and 0 bases at J, with 9 bases between the two ends. Germline CDR1 is LGHNA and CDR2 is YSLEER.

The table lists this clone with a few counts. The genes are TRBV29-1 and TRBJ2-6; no reliable D call. This CDR3 comprises 13 residues. Germline V CDR1 and CDR2: SQVTM, ANQGSEA. The V end was cut by 3 bases, the J end by 0 bases, with 3 bases between. Here the CDR3 reads CSVEISGANVLTF. CDR3 nucleotide sequence: TGCAGCGTTGAGATCTCTGGGGCCAACGTCCTGACTTTC.

CDR3 residues: CASSGYLDRNTEAFF. CDR3 coding DNA: TGTGCCAGCAGCGGATACCTAGACAGAAACACTGAAGCTTTCTTT. This rearrangement joins TRBV7-6 to TRBJ1-1; D is possibly TRBD1 (5 bases). Trimming cost V 5 bases and J 2 bases, with 15 bases left between them. Looked up from germline, CDR1 is SGHVS and CDR2 is FNYEAQ. The CDR3 covers 15 residues.

The V gene is TRBV6-4, the J gene TRBJ2-1; 10 nucleotides agree with TRBD2. The germline gives CDR1 MRHNA, CDR2 SNTAGT. The CDR3 runs 14 residues. V was pared by 1 base and J by 6 bases, with 0 bases of the junction left unmatched. The CDR3 DNA sequence: TGTGCCAGCAGTGACTTAGCGGGAGGCAATGAGCAGTTCTTC. As protein: CASSDLAGGNEQFF.

The chain couples TRBV11-3 to TRBJ2-7, with D perhaps TRBD1 (6 bases). CDR1 is SGHNT, CDR2 YENEEA, per germline. V was trimmed by 5 bases and J by 5 bases, leaving 13 bases between them. This CDR3 is 13 amino acids long. The CDR3 sequence: CASSPFAGDEQYF. The DNA of the CDR3 is TGTGCCAGCAGCCCCTTTGCAGGGGACGAGCAGTACTTC.

The chain combines TRBV10-3 with TRBJ2-7; 11 nucleotides line up with TRBD1. Germline V gives CDR1 ENHRY, CDR2 SYGVKD. The CDR3 consists of 16 residues. V lost 3 bases to trimming and J lost 4 bases; unmatched junction nucleotides: 8. The CDR3 DNA follows: TGTGCCATCAGTGACCCTGGGACAGGGGGACTTTACGAGCAGTACTTC. It translates to CAISDPGTGGLYEQYF.

The V gene is TRBV6-5, the J gene TRBJ2-7; D is perhaps TRBD1 or TRBD2 (5 bases each). V dropped 3 bases and J dropped 2 bases, with 11 bases sitting between them. The germline CDR1 and CDR2 sequences are MNHEY and SVGAGI. This CDR3 contains 14 residues. The CDR3: CASSYGTNPYEQYF. CDR3 DNA sequence: TGTGCCAGCAGTTATGGGACCAACCCCTACGAGCAGTACTTC.

The V and J genes are TRBV5-6 and TRBJ1-4, with D maybe TRBD1 (5 bases). Germline CDR1 SGHDT, CDR2 YYEEEE. V lost 0 bases, J lost 1 base, and 7 bases lay in between. CDR3 length equals 15 residues. CDR3 DNA sequence: TGTGCCAGCAGCTTGGTCAGGGAAACTAATGAAAAACTGTTTTTT. Translation gives CASSLVRETNEKLFF.

This rearrangement joins TRBV27 to TRBJ1-1, with D perhaps TRBD1 (6 bases). V lost 4 bases and J 4 bases, leaving 16 bases between the germline ends. Germline CDR1 is MNHEY and CDR2 is SMNVEV (reference sequence). The CDR3 has 15 residues. The DNA for the CDR3 is TGTGCCAGCAGTTCCCAATCGGCAGGGGTCACTGAAGCTTTCTTT. Its protein product is CASSSQSAGVTEAFF.

The gene calls are TRBV5-5 and TRBJ1-4; 9 bases match TRBD1. The CDR3 has 14 amino acids. J gave up 3 bases and V 3 bases, and 0 bases lay outside the gene matches. CDR1 and CDR2 (germline): SGHKS, YYEKEE (reference sequence). This CDR3 is CASSWTGANEKLFF. CDR3 nucleotide sequence: TGTGCCAGCAGCTGGACAGGGGCTAATGAAAAACTGTTTTTT.

The rearrangement joins TRBV6-5 to TRBJ1-4; 7 positions match TRBD1. The CDR3 is made up of 15 amino acids. V shed 6 bases, J shed 6 bases, and the junction held 10 bases outside the gene matches. Germline values: CDR1 MNHEY, CDR2 SVGAGI. The CDR3 spells CASRRVGDRDEKLFF. In DNA, the CDR3 is TGTGCCAGCAGACGGGTAGGAGACAGGGATGAAAAACTGTTTTTT.

This clone is a singleton in its sample. The chain combines TRBV18 with TRBJ1-1; D perhaps matches TRBD1 (6 bases). The length of the CDR3 is 12 residues. From germline, CDR1 is KGHSH and CDR2 LQKENI. Trimming removed 6 bases at V and 3 bases at J, with 8 bases between. The CDR3 nucleotides read TGTGCCAGCTCCAGACAGGACACTGAAGCTTTCTTT. It translates to CASSRQDTEAFF.